Listed below are T cell receptor beta chains from one sample, sequenced in a study of OX40 agonist ivuxolimab in advanced cancers. Clones were read by immunoSEQ multiplex PCR, and TCRdb kept only the in-frame ones, dropping some. The table shows about 82,000 clones, with 92% occurring only once. The sequencing used CD4+ or CD8+ T cells sorted from blood, collected in a trial of the OX40 agonist ivuxolimab. The receptors here all came from an adult with an advanced solid tumor such as melanoma, head and neck, liver or kidney cancer. The CDR3 runs from the conserved cysteine through the conserved F or W. The D gene is left open where the match is weak. Size is omitted from some rows. Given values are once, few, many or a class for expanded clones.

j_call clone_size d_call cdr3_length v_call cdr3_aa cdr3_nt
TRBJ2-5 few NA 13 TRBV7-9 CASSLDGGETQYF TGTGCCAGCAGCTTAGACGGGGGAGAGACCCAGTACTTC
TRBJ2-7 NA NA 12 TRBV27 CASRNPGYEQYF TGTGCCAGCAGGAACCCAGGCTACGAGCAGTACTTC
TRBJ2-7 NA TRBD1 16 TRBV7-9 CASSSNDRGLLGEQYF TGTGCCAGCAGCTCAAACGACAGGGGTCTCCTCGGCGAGCAGTACTTC
TRBJ2-7 NA TRBD1 15 TRBV4-1 CASSPRTGGAYEQYF TGCGCCAGCAGCCCGCGGACAGGGGGGGCCTACGAGCAGTACTTC
TRBJ1-2 NA NA 13 TRBV7-9 CASSPGAGDGYTF TGTGCCAGCAGCCCCGGGGCAGGGGACGGCTACACCTTC
TRBJ2-1 NA TRBD2 14 TRBV10-3 CAISEPSGYNEQFF TGTGCCATCAGTGAGCCTAGCGGGTACAATGAGCAGTTCTTC
TRBJ2-7 NA NA 15 TRBV27 CASSLAITRTYEQYF TGTGCCAGCAGTTTAGCTATAACACGGACCTACGAGCAGTACTTC
TRBJ1-1 NA NA 14 TRBV2 CASSAGTENTEAFF TGTGCCAGCAGTGCGGGGACGGAGAACACTGAAGCTTTCTTT
TRBJ2-3 NA TRBD2 17 TRBV29-1 CSVDGSGGARGTDTQYF TGCAGCGTTGACGGTAGCGGGGGGGCCCGAGGCACAGATACGCAGTATTTT
TRBJ1-1 NA NA 15 TRBV14 CASSHNRGGATEAFF TGTGCCAGCAGCCATAACCGAGGGGGGGCCACTGAAGCTTTCTTT
TRBJ1-1 NA NA 15 TRBV2 CASRLDISGNTEAFF TGTGCCAGCAGGCTGGACATCTCGGGGAACACTGAAGCTTTCTTT
TRBJ2-1 NA NA 15 TRBV6-5 CASSYSGQPYNEQFF TGTGCCAGCAGTTACTCGGGACAACCCTACAATGAGCAGTTCTTC
TRBJ2-1 NA TRBD1 15 TRBV18 CASSDPGQAYNEQFF TGTGCCAGCTCAGACCCGGGACAGGCTTACAATGAGCAGTTCTTC
TRBJ2-1 NA TRBD1 14 TRBV6-5 CASSLGQGRNEQFF TGTGCCAGCAGTTTGGGACAGGGGAGGAATGAGCAGTTCTTC
TRBJ1-6 NA TRBD1 16 TRBV2 CASSDPDREYNSPLHF TGTGCCAGCAGTGACCCGGACAGGGAATATAATTCACCCCTCCACTTT
TRBJ2-7 once NA 15 TRBV19 CASSIAGEVGYEQYF TGTGCCAGTAGTATAGCGGGGGAGGTTGGCTACGAGCAGTACTTC
TRBJ2-7 NA NA 12 TRBV7-9 CASSLEVDEQYF TGTGCCAGCAGCTTAGAAGTGGACGAGCAGTACTTC
TRBJ2-7 NA NA 15 TRBV13 CASSTIGRPSYEQYF TGTGCCAGCAGCACCATCGGACGGCCGTCCTACGAGCAGTACTTC
TRBJ2-4 NA TRBD1 19 TRBV27 CASSSGTGAPLQAKNIQYF TGTGCCAGCAGTTCCGGGACAGGGGCTCCACTACAAGCCAAAAACATTCAGTACTTC
TRBJ2-7 NA NA 12 TRBV7-2 CASSLEHYEQYF TGTGCCAGCAGCTTAGAACACTACGAGCAGTACTTC
TRBJ2-1 NA NA 14 TRBV9 CASSVYGAGNEQFF TGTGCCAGCAGCGTATATGGGGCCGGCAATGAGCAGTTCTTC
TRBJ2-3 NA NA 15 TRBV30 CAWSVLERHTDTQYF TGTGCCTGGAGTGTACTGGAGCGACACACAGATACGCAGTATTTT
TRBJ1-2 NA NA 13 TRBV4-1 CASSQEPYYGYTF TGCGCCAGCAGCCAAGAGCCCTACTATGGCTACACCTTC
TRBJ2-7 NA TRBD2 14 TRBV13 CASSPSGGAYEQYF TGTGCCAGCAGCCCAAGCGGGGGGGCATACGAGCAGTACTTC
TRBJ1-2 NA NA 17 TRBV9 CASSVGPRSDPNYGYTF TGTGCCAGCAGCGTAGGCCCTAGGTCAGATCCTAACTATGGCTACACCTTC